Below are 17 T cell receptor beta chains sequenced from a single sample in a study of cytomegalovirus exposure and HLA in healthy donors. PCR involved 60 Vbeta and 13 Jbeta primers. Sequencing used immunoSEQ multiplex PCR; TCRdb keeps in-frame clones, though not all of them. The sample yields approximately 160,000 clones, roughly 82% seen once. The source material was PBMCs. The receptors come from a woman aged 25 to 39 in good health and CMV-seronegative.

The chain employs TRBV4-1 and TRBJ1-1; maybe TRBD1 (6 bases). The CDR3 is 18 amino acids. The V end lost 1 base, the J end lost 0 bases, and 18 bases lay between the germline ends. Germline-derived CDR1 and CDR2 are MGHRA and YSYEKL. The CDR3 spells CASSQGPPAGVMNTEAFF. The CDR3 nucleotides read TGCGCCAGCAGCCAAGGACCCCCCGCAGGGGTCATGAACACTGAAGCTTTCTTT.

The sample holds a few counts of this clone. V is TRBV4-1 and J is TRBJ1-1; D not certain. The CDR3 is 11 residues long. CDR1 is MGHRA and CDR2 is YSYEKL in the germline V gene. Trimming shortened V by 1 base and J by 10 bases, and 7 bases separated the two germline ends. The CDR3 is CASSQGRGAFF. The CDR3 DNA reads as TGCGCCAGCAGCCAAGGTAGAGGAGCTTTCTTT.

The rearrangement links TRBV4-2 to TRBJ2-3; TRBD2 matches at 12 bases. V lost 4 bases, J lost 1 base, and 6 bases stayed unmatched. Germline assignment: CDR1 LGHNA and CDR2 YNFKEQ. This CDR3 comprises 17 residues. CDR3 coding DNA: TGTGCCAGCAGCCGCCGACTAGCGGGGGATGGCACAGATACGCAGTATTTT. This codes for CASSRRLAGDGTDTQYF.

This chain links TRBV6-1 with TRBJ1-1; D gene uncertain. Trimming removed 4 bases from V and 0 bases from J, with 6 bases in between. The CDR3 contains 13 residues. CDR1 is MNHNS and CDR2 is SASEGT in the germline V gene. CDR3 amino acids: CASSARVNTEAFF. The DNA for the CDR3 is TGTGCCAGCAGTGCGAGGGTGAACACTGAAGCTTTCTTT.

This clone has just one count. The V call is TRBV27, the J call TRBJ2-2; a possible D gene is TRBD1 (6 bases). CDR3 length: 16 amino acids. Germline V gives CDR1 MNHEY, CDR2 SMNVEV (reference sequence). The V end lost 0 bases, the J end lost 6 bases, and 14 bases lay between the germline ends. As DNA, the CDR3 is TGTGCCAGCAGTTTATCCGCAGGGACAAATGCCGGGGAGCTGTTTTTT. Amino acid sequence: CASSLSAGTNAGELFF.

The V call is TRBV28, the J call TRBJ1-5; maybe TRBD1 (6 bases). Between the trimmed V and J ends, which lost 5 bases and 6 bases, there was a span of 14 bases. This CDR3 has 14 amino acids. CDR1 MDHEN and CDR2 SYDVKM come from the germline V gene. The CDR3 DNA sequence: TGTGCCAGCAGTACCGGACAGAGAGGTCAGCCCCAGCATTTT. It yields the protein CASSTGQRGQPQHF.

CDR3 region: CASSFTSANEQFF. CDR3 bases: TGTGCCAGCAGCTTCACTAGCGCAAATGAGCAGTTCTTC. The chain is built from TRBV5-4 and TRBJ2-1; 7 positions agree with TRBD2. V was pared by 2 bases and J by 7 bases, with 3 bases of the junction left unmatched. Germline values: CDR1 SGHNT, CDR2 YYREEE (reference sequence). CDR3 length: 13 amino acids.

The rearrangement uses TRBV6-6 and TRBJ1-2; D may be TRBD1 (6 bases). Germline loops: CDR1 MNHNY, CDR2 SVGAGI (reference sequence). CDR3 length: 15 amino acids. Trimming pared 0 bases from V and 3 bases from J, leaving 11 bases between. CDR3 bases: TGTGCCAGCAGTTACTCCCAGGGGCGGGACTATGGCTACACCTTC. Translated, it gives CASSYSQGRDYGYTF.

V gene TRBV9 combines with J gene TRBJ2-1; 7 nucleotides match TRBD2. Germline CDR1 is SGDLS and CDR2 is YYNGEE. The CDR3 totals 15 residues. The trim removed 4 bases at V and 5 bases at J, leaving 9 bases unmatched. The CDR3 reads CASSRLAGLNNEQFF. The CDR3 bases are TGTGCCAGCAGCCGACTGGCGGGACTAAACAATGAGCAGTTCTTC.

The chain uses TRBV7-2 and TRBJ2-1; 11 bases align to TRBD2. The CDR3 runs to 16 residues. The J segment lost 3 bases and the V segment lost 4 bases, leaving 5 bases of the junction unmatched. Germline V gene lookup returns CDR1 SGHTA and CDR2 FQGNSA. In DNA, the CDR3 is TGTGCCAGCAGCTCTAGCGGGAGGAGGAGCTACAATGAGCAGTTCTTC. Translation: CASSSSGRRSYNEQFF.

The V and J genes are TRBV30 and TRBJ1-4; 8 nucleotides line up with TRBD1. J was trimmed by 6 bases and V by 7 bases; bases with no gene match: 10. There are 14 residues in the CDR3. Germline V gene lookup returns CDR1 GTSNPN and CDR2 SVGIG (reference sequence). The CDR3 region is CASEPGQEDEKLFF. The DNA for the CDR3 is TGTGCCTCGGAGCCGGGACAGGAGGATGAAAAACTGTTTTTT.

This chain connects TRBV7-2 to TRBJ1-2, with TRBD1 identical over 8 bases. The germline V gene encodes CDR1 SGHTA and CDR2 FQGNSA. The V segment lost 3 bases and the J segment 5 bases; nucleotides outside the gene matches: 8. CDR3 length equals 15 residues. The CDR3 nucleotides read TGTGCCAGCAGCTTTTCCGGACAGGGAGCATATGGCTACACCTTC. Residues: CASSFSGQGAYGYTF.

The chain links TRBV7-2 to TRBJ2-5; no firm D call. The closer fit of TRBJ2-7 to the DNA end suggests the J call may be wrong. This CDR3 is 13 amino acids long. Germline V lookup: CDR1 SGHTA, CDR2 FQGNSA. The CDR3 protein is CASSPLSAYEQYF. As DNA, the CDR3 is TGTGCCAGCAGCCCCCTGTCCGCCTACGAGCAGTACTTC.

This chain uses TRBV15 with TRBJ1-3; no firm D call. V lost 2 bases and J 2 bases, leaving 16 bases between the germline ends. CDR3 length equals 17 residues. CDR1 and CDR2 (germline): LNHNV, YYDKDF (reference sequence). The CDR3 sequence: CATSRLSRLTAGNTIYF. CDR3 coding DNA: TGTGCCACCAGCAGACTTAGTCGACTCACCGCTGGAAACACCATATATTTT.

The chain combines TRBV4-1 with TRBJ2-5; 8 nucleotides match TRBD2. CDR3 length: 16 residues. Germline CDR1 is MGHRA and CDR2 is YSYEKL. Trimming cost V 5 bases and J 2 bases; bases outside gene matches: 10. CDR3 protein: CASSGRRIAGQETQYF. CDR3 sequence (DNA): TGCGCCAGCAGCGGACGGAGAATAGCGGGGCAAGAGACCCAGTACTTC.

The J gene is TRBJ1-5, the V gene TRBV11-2; the D is unclear. Germline lookup yields CDR1 SGHAT and CDR2 FQNNGV. CDR3 size: 14 residues. V lost 1 base and J 5 bases, leaving 9 bases between the germline ends. The CDR3 coding sequence is TGTGCCAGCAGCTTAGGTTTACGGGATCAGCCCCAGCATTTT. Translation gives CASSLGLRDQPQHF. The variable domain in full, completed from reference TRBV11-2 and TRBJ1-5, reads EAGVAQSPRYKIIEKRQSVAFWCNPISGHATLYWYQQILGQGPKLLIQFQNNGVVDDSQLPKDRFSAERLKGVDSTLKIQPAKLEDSAVYLCASSLGLRDQPQHFGDGTRLSIL.

This rearrangement joins TRBV5-1 to TRBJ1-2, with a possible D match to TRBD1 (5 bases). This CDR3 spans 13 amino acids. The germline CDR1 and CDR2 sequences are SGHRS and YFSETQ. V was pared by 4 bases and J by 5 bases, with 12 bases between. The chain's CDR3 is CASSDVGGYGYTF. CDR3 in DNA: TGCGCCAGCAGCGACGTGGGGGGATATGGCTACACCTTC.